One sample yielded the 25 T cell receptor beta chains listed below, sequenced in a study of shared clonotypes between healthy human individuals. Some clones are missing from TCRdb's copy, which holds only in-frame ones; the method was immunoSEQ multiplex PCR. The sample records approximately 1.1 million clones, approximately 80% being singletons. Input material: memory CD4+ T cells from PBMCs. Described subset: CD45RA-negative fraction. The receptors were sampled from a man younger than 30 in good health. Some clones in this sample may be carry-over from other donors' samples.

This chain joins TRBV29-1 and TRBJ2-2, with D perhaps TRBD2 (6 bases). Trimming cost V 6 bases and J 7 bases, with 18 bases left between them. This CDR3 region has 14 residues. From germline, CDR1 is SQVTM and CDR2 ANQGSEA. The DNA for the CDR3 is TGCAGCGTCCCCCCGGGACCGGAGGGCGGGGAGCTGTTTTTT. This sequence encodes CSVPPGPEGGELFF.

This chain joins TRBV18 and TRBJ2-3, with D possibly being TRBD2 (5 bases). This CDR3 has 13 amino acids. Trimming stripped 2 bases from V and 5 bases from J, with 8 bases between. Per germline, CDR1 KGHSH and CDR2 LQKENI. The DNA for the CDR3 is TGTGCCAGCTCACCAGAGGGAAGAGATACGCAGTATTTT. Its translation: CASSPEGRDTQYF.

The V and J genes are TRBV28 and TRBJ2-3; TRBD2 aligns across 7 bases. This CDR3 has 16 amino acids. Germline values: CDR1 MDHEN, CDR2 SYDVKM. J was trimmed by 0 bases and V by 6 bases; bases with no gene match: 9. CDR3 sequence (DNA): TGTGCCAGCAGCCCACTAGGGAGGGCTAGCACAGATACGCAGTATTTT. Translated, it gives CASSPLGRASTDTQYF. Drawing the rest from reference TRBV28 and TRBJ2-3, the complete variable domain is DVKVTQSSRYLVKRTGEKVFLECVQDMDHENMFWYRQDPGLGLRLIYFSYDVKMKEKGDIPEGYSVSREKKERFSLILESASTNQTSMYLCASSPLGRASTDTQYFGPGTRLTVL.

This rearrangement joins TRBV7-3 to TRBJ2-3, with TRBD2 matching 9 bases. Per germline, CDR1 SGHTA and CDR2 FQGTGA. V trimming: 3 bases; J trimming: 5 bases; junction bases outside the gene matches: 3. CDR3 length: 14 residues. CDR3 nucleotides: TGTGCCAGCAGCTTGGCGGGAGGGGGAGATACGCAGTATTTT. It yields the protein CASSLAGGGDTQYF.

This clone has only one observation. V and J are TRBV9 and TRBJ1-1; TRBD1 matches 7 bases. V trimming: 0 bases; J trimming: 0 bases; junction bases outside the gene matches: 2. Per germline, CDR1 SGDLS and CDR2 YYNGEE. The CDR3 consists of 15 residues. The CDR3 DNA is TGTGCCAGCAGCGTAGTGCAGGGGGTGAACACTGAAGCTTTCTTT. As protein: CASSVVQGVNTEAFF.

Of note for this clone: Other DNA sequences from this sample encode an identical CDR3 as well. The chain couples TRBV7-3 to TRBJ1-5; D remains ambiguous. The V end lost 0 bases, the J end lost 4 bases, and 4 bases lay between the germline ends. Per the germline V gene, CDR1 is SGHTA and CDR2 is FQGTGA. This CDR3 is 13 amino acids long. The DNA for the CDR3 is TGTGCCAGCAGCTTAACAGGGAATCAGCCCCAGCATTTT. Its translation: CASSLTGNQPQHF. Complete variable domain (other parts from reference TRBV7-3 and TRBJ1-5): GAGVSQTPSNKVTEKGKYVELRCDPISGHTALYWYRQSLGQGPEFLIYFQGTGAADDSGLPNDRFFAVRPEGSVSTLKIQRTERGDSAVYLCASSLTGNQPQHFGDGTRLSIL.

This clone turned up a few times. The V and J genes are TRBV28 and TRBJ1-2, with 9 bases aligning to TRBD1. This CDR3 spans 14 amino acids. J was trimmed by 8 bases and V by 6 bases; bases with no gene match: 10. The germline V gene has CDR1 MDHEN and CDR2 SYDVKM. The CDR3 is CASSSPTGGWGYTF. CDR3 nucleotides: TGTGCCAGCAGCAGCCCTACAGGGGGCTGGGGCTACACCTTC.

The rearrangement links TRBV11-2 to TRBJ1-2, with a possible D match to TRBD1 (5 bases). The CDR3 loop spans 15 amino acids. Germline values: CDR1 SGHAT, CDR2 FQNNGV. The germline V and J ends were trimmed by 2 bases and 4 bases, with 14 bases remaining between them. CDR3 DNA: TGTGCCAGCAGCTTACAGGGAGATTCGGTCTATGGCTACACCTTC. Protein: CASSLQGDSVYGYTF.

This clone was detected a few times. DNA for the CDR3: TGTGCCAGCAGCCAAGTATCGGTGCTAGCGGGAGTATCGAATGAGCAGTTCTTC. Protein sequence: CASSQVSVLAGVSNEQFF. The gene calls are TRBV4-2 and TRBJ2-1, with 10 positions matching TRBD2. Per germline, CDR1 LGHNA and CDR2 YNFKEQ. This CDR3 is 18 amino acids long. J was trimmed by 7 bases and V by 1 base; bases with no gene match: 13.

The rearrangement joins TRBV12-2 to TRBJ2-3; the DNA was not compared with TRBD2, the D call given in the table. TRBV12-2 is a pseudogene segment. This CDR3 contains 18 residues. CDR3: CASLPPKTSGSHTDTQYF. DNA for the CDR3: TGTGCAAGTCTCCCTCCCAAAACTAGCGGGTCCCACACAGATACGCAGTATTTT.

V and J are TRBV6-1 and TRBJ2-2; the D call may be TRBD1 or TRBD2 (5 bases each). Trimming cost V 6 bases and J 8 bases, with 10 bases left between them. The CDR3 length is 12 residues. The germline CDR1 and CDR2 sequences are MNHNS and SASEGT. This chain's CDR3 is CASSAGTGELFF. The CDR3, as DNA: TGTGCCAGCAGCGCAGGGACGGGGGAGCTGTTTTTT.

This clone was seen only once. The CDR3 sequence: CASSFKAGAEKLFF. CDR3 DNA: TGTGCCAGCAGCTTTAAGGCAGGGGCGGAAAAACTGTTTTTT. This chain connects TRBV7-2 to TRBJ1-4; D is possibly TRBD1 (6 bases). CDR1 is SGHTA, CDR2 FQGNSA, per germline. This CDR3 comprises 14 residues. Trimming removed 3 bases from V and 8 bases from J, with 13 bases in between.

DNA for the CDR3: TGTGCCAGCTCACCACTTCCCGGTAAAGAGTCCTACGAGCAGTACTTC. This gives the protein CASSPLPGKESYEQYF. This chain connects TRBV18 to TRBJ2-7; D remains ambiguous. Germline lookup yields CDR1 KGHSH and CDR2 LQKENI. V lost 1 base and J 1 base, leaving 14 bases between the germline ends. The CDR3 is 16 amino acids.

V usage is TRBV2 and J usage is TRBJ2-7; 8 bases are a match to TRBD1. The CDR3 has 14 residues. CDR1 SNHLY and CDR2 FYNNEI come from the germline V gene. V was pared by 4 bases and J by 3 bases, with 5 bases of the junction left unmatched. The CDR3 here is CASSGQGTYYEQYF. As DNA, the CDR3 is TGTGCCAGCAGTGGACAGGGGACTTACTACGAGCAGTACTTC.

The gene calls are TRBV19 and TRBJ2-7; D is possibly TRBD2 (5 bases). In germline, CDR1 is LNHDA, CDR2 SQIVND (reference sequence). The CDR3 totals 10 residues. V was trimmed by 10 bases and J by 7 bases, leaving 11 bases between them. This CDR3 reads CATITREQYF. CDR3 DNA: TGTGCCACCATAACTAGAGAGCAGTACTTC.

This clone was seen more than once but under ten times. CDR3 loop: CASRDRDGWQPQHF. CDR3 DNA sequence: TGTGCCAGCAGGGACAGGGACGGTTGGCAGCCCCAGCATTTT. The rearrangement joins TRBV6-1 to TRBJ1-5; TRBD1 matches 8 bases. CDR1 and CDR2 from the germline V gene are MNHNS and SASEGT. This CDR3 region has 14 residues. V was clipped by 6 bases and J by 7 bases; unmatched bases: 8.

Only one count was recorded for this clone. This chain uses TRBV4-3 with TRBJ1-1; weak D call: TRBD1 (5 bases). In germline, CDR1 is LGHNA, CDR2 YSLEER. V was pared by 0 bases and J by 3 bases, with 17 bases between. This CDR3 contains 17 residues. The CDR3 DNA sequence: TGCGCCAGCAGCCAAGATCTTTTGGCGGGGGATGACACTGAAGCTTTCTTT. It encodes CASSQDLLAGDDTEAFF.

This clone showed up just once. The chain combines TRBV27 with TRBJ2-3, with D unresolved. Germline V gene data show CDR1 as MNHEY and CDR2 as SMNVEV (reference sequence). The V and J ends lost 4 bases and 0 bases respectively, with 8 bases between them. The length of the CDR3 is 14 residues. The CDR3: CASSYDSSTDTQYF. The CDR3 nucleotides read TGTGCCAGCAGTTATGACTCTAGCACAGATACGCAGTATTTT.

This chain joins TRBV6-5 and TRBJ2-7; 9 bases align to TRBD1. CDR1 is MNHEY and CDR2 is SVGAGI in the germline V gene. The CDR3 loop spans 14 amino acids. J was trimmed by 7 bases and V by 2 bases; bases with no gene match: 6. The CDR3 DNA follows: TGTGCCAGCAGTTACGGACAGGGGAAGACGGAGCAGTACTTC. Translating gives CASSYGQGKTEQYF.

This clone was counted a single time. This chain connects TRBV27 to TRBJ1-5, with D maybe TRBD1 (5 bases). This CDR3 is 15 amino acids long. Germline CDR1 MNHEY, CDR2 SMNVEV (reference sequence). V was trimmed by 3 bases and J by 2 bases, leaving 11 bases between them. The CDR3 coding sequence is TGTGCCAGCAGTTTCTCGCAGGGTGGCAATCAGCCCCAGCATTTT. Amino acid sequence: CASSFSQGGNQPQHF.

The rearrangement links TRBV6-5 to TRBJ1-2; maybe TRBD1 (6 bases). Germline V lookup: CDR1 MNHEY, CDR2 SVGAGI. The ends were cut back, 6 bases at V and 3 bases at J, with 11 bases in the middle. This CDR3 region has 13 residues. CDR3 residues: CASRVSGDYGYTF. CDR3 DNA: TGTGCCAGCAGGGTCTCAGGGGACTATGGCTACACCTTC.

This clone was observed a few times. The V and J genes are TRBV4-1 and TRBJ1-6; 12 bases line up with TRBD1. CDR1 and CDR2 from the germline V gene are MGHRA and YSYEKL. The CDR3 runs to 18 residues. Trimming at V came to 5 bases and at J to 10 bases, leaving 15 bases not matched to a gene. DNA of the CDR3: TGCGCCAGCAGCGATAGAGGGGACAGGGGGCCCTTTAGGTCACCCCTCCACTTT. It codes for CASSDRGDRGPFRSPLHF.

The chain is built from TRBV29-1 and TRBJ1-2; D not certain. This CDR3 region has 13 residues. V was clipped by 3 bases and J by 0 bases, with 8 bases between them. Germline V CDR1 and CDR2: SQVTM, ANQGSEA. This chain's CDR3 is CSVELQTNYGYTF. The CDR3 DNA sequence: TGCAGCGTTGAGCTACAGACTAACTATGGCTACACCTTC.

This clone came up many times. The chain has TRBV4-1 and TRBJ2-7; no definite D call. This CDR3 has 16 amino acids. The germline V and J ends were trimmed by 1 base and 0 bases, with 13 bases remaining between them. CDR1 and CDR2 from the germline V gene are MGHRA and YSYEKL. In nucleotides, the CDR3 is TGCGCCAGCAGCCAAGGGCACATGGGAAGCTCCTACGAGCAGTACTTC. The encoded protein is CASSQGHMGSSYEQYF.

This clone was seen once. The genes are TRBV5-1 and TRBJ2-7, with 9 bases identical to TRBD1. The ends lost 5 bases at V and 1 base at J; junction bases unmatched: 4. The CDR3 runs 14 residues. CDR1 is SGHRS, CDR2 YFSETQ, per germline. Here the CDR3 reads CASRGQGISYEQYF. The CDR3 nucleotides read TGCGCCAGCAGGGGACAGGGCATTTCCTACGAGCAGTACTTC.